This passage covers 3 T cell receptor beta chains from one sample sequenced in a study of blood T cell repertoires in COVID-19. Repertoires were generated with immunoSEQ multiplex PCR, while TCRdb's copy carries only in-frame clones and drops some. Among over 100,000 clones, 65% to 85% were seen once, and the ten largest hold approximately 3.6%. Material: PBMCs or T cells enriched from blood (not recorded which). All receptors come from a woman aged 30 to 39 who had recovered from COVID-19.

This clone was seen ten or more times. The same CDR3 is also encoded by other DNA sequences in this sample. The CDR3 DNA reads TGTGCCAGCAGTTACTCGAGGGTATCCTACGAGCAGTACTTC. It specifies CASSYSRVSYEQYF. This chain joins TRBV6-5 and TRBJ2-7, with D possibly TRBD2 on 5 matching bases. V dropped 0 bases and J dropped 1 base, with 7 bases sitting between them. The CDR3 length is 14 residues. In germline, CDR1 is MNHEY, CDR2 SVGAGI.

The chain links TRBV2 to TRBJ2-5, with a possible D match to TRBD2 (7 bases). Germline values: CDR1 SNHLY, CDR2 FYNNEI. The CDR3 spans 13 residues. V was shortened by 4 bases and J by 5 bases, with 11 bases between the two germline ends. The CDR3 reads CASSGGGGETQYF. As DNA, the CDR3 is TGTGCCAGCAGTGGGGGAGGGGGTGAGACCCAGTACTTC.

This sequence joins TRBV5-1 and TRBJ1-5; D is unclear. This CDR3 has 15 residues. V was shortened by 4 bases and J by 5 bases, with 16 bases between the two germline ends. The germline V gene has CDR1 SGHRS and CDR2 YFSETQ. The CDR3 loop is CASSPGPGEYQPQHF. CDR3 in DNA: TGCGCCAGCAGCCCCGGACCCGGGGAGTATCAGCCCCAGCATTTT.